These T cell receptor beta chains were read from a single sample in a study of T cell changes during pregnancy in multiple sclerosis. The assay was immunoSEQ multiplex PCR, and TCRdb's table has in-frame clones only and misses some. This sample has 65,000 to 95,000 clones, with around 94% found just once. The material sequenced was peripheral blood, taken in the second trimester of pregnancy. These TCRs come from a female donor in good health, enrolled as a control in a pregnancy study. The CDR3 runs from the conserved cysteine through the conserved F or W. A D gene is named only where the DNA matches it firmly. The size field is filled for only some rows; it gives once, few, many or a size class.

abundance	d_gene	v_gene	j_gene	CDR3aa	CDR3nt
-	TRBD1	TRBV6-1	TRBJ1-1	CASSEPRDRVEAFF	TGTGCCAGCAGTGAGCCCCGGGACAGGGTCGAGGCTTTCTTT
-	TRBD2	TRBV28	TRBJ2-1	CASSLGPGEGLYNEQFF	TGTGCCAGCAGTTTAGGACCGGGGGAGGGCCTCTACAATGAGCAGTTCTTC
-	-	TRBV5-1	TRBJ2-7	CASSAGQSIRIAYEQYF	TGCGCCAGCAGCGCGGGACAGTCCATAAGGATAGCCTACGAGCAGTACTTC
-	TRBD1	TRBV13	TRBJ2-7	CASSGGQGRYEQYF	TGTGCCAGCAGCGGGGGACAGGGTCGCTACGAGCAGTACTTC
-	-	TRBV5-1	TRBJ2-1	CASSLTLGLDNEQFF	TGCGCCAGCAGCTTGACATTGGGCCTGGACAATGAGCAGTTCTTC
-	TRBD1	TRBV29-1	TRBJ1-2	CSVDTGVGSGYTF	TGCAGCGTCGATACAGGGGTCGGAAGTGGCTACACCTTC
-	-	TRBV2	TRBJ1-1	CASSSGGSRTEAFF	TGTGCCAGCAGTTCTGGTGGCAGTCGAACTGAAGCTTTCTTT
once	TRBD1	TRBV5-1	TRBJ2-3	CASSMDRGGTDTQYF	TGCGCCAGCAGCATGGACAGGGGAGGCACAGATACGCAGTATTTT
-	-	TRBV19	TRBJ2-2	CASSIPGQITGELFF	TGTGCCAGTAGTATACCGGGACAAATTACCGGGGAGCTGTTTTTT
-	TRBD2	TRBV11-2	TRBJ2-3	CASSFGERGRATYTQYF	TGTGCCAGCAGCTTCGGTGAACGCGGGAGGGCCACATATACGCAGTATTTT
once	-	TRBV11-1	TRBJ2-1	CASSSDSTYNEQFF	TGTGCCAGCAGCTCGGACTCTACCTACAATGAGCAGTTCTTC
-	TRBD1	TRBV5-1	TRBJ1-1	CASSFTGATEAFF	TGCGCCAGCAGCTTTACAGGGGCAACTGAAGCTTTCTTT
-	TRBD1	TRBV7-9	TRBJ2-7	CASSAGTGTAYYEQYF	TGTGCCAGCAGCGCCGGGACAGGGACCGCTTACTACGAGCAGTACTTC
-	-	TRBV6-6	TRBJ1-1	CASSYAGNTEAFF	TGTGCCAGCAGTTACGCAGGGAACACTGAAGCTTTCTTT
-	-	TRBV7-2	TRBJ2-1	CASSLVVAGENEQFF	TGTGCCAGCAGCTTAGTGGTTGCCGGGGAGAATGAGCAGTTCTTC
once	-	TRBV11-2	TRBJ2-3	CASSLAPSGETDTQYF	TGTGCCAGCAGCCTAGCGCCGAGTGGGGAGACAGATACGCAGTATTTT
-	TRBD2	TRBV28	TRBJ2-3	CASSLRTSGSSSQYF	TGTGCCAGCAGTTTACGGACTAGCGGGAGTTCGTCGCAGTATTTT
-	TRBD2	TRBV4-1	TRBJ2-1	CASSTSGPNEQFF	TGCGCCAGCAGCACTAGCGGTCCCAATGAGCAGTTCTTC
-	TRBD1	TRBV6-1	TRBJ1-5	CASSEAQGGGFQPQHF	TGTGCCAGCAGTGAAGCGCAAGGGGGCGGTTTTCAGCCCCAGCATTTT
-	-	TRBV28	TRBJ1-2	CASTLQGYYGYTF	TGTGCCAGCACCCTACAGGGTTACTATGGCTACACCTTC
-	TRBD2	TRBV7-2	TRBJ2-1	CASSSGLAAYNEQFF	TGTGCCAGCAGCTCAGGACTAGCGGCGTACAATGAGCAGTTCTTC
-	-	TRBV28	TRBJ2-3	CASLYPGSDTQYF	TGTGCCAGCCTCTACCCGGGTTCAGATACGCAGTATTTT
-	-	TRBV2	TRBJ1-1	CASSESGVGSEAFF	TGTGCCAGCAGTGAATCCGGGGTGGGGTCTGAAGCTTTCTTT
-	TRBD2	TRBV28	TRBJ2-1	CASSGLAGEAYNEQFF	TGTGCCAGCAGTGGACTGGCGGGAGAAGCCTACAATGAGCAGTTCTTC
-	-	TRBV7-9	TRBJ1-1	CASSLGDNTEAFF	TGTGCCAGCAGCTTGGGCGATAACACTGAAGCTTTCTTT
-	-	TRBV11-2	TRBJ1-1	CASSLVGRRHTEAFF	TGTGCCAGCAGCTTAGTGGGCAGGAGGCACACTGAAGCTTTCTTT
-	TRBD2	TRBV30	TRBJ2-4	CAWSVVREVTKNIQYF	TGTGCCTGGAGTGTAGTACGGGAGGTGACCAAAAACATTCAGTACTTC
-	-	TRBV14	TRBJ1-1	CASSHYGTEAFF	TGTGCCAGCAGCCACTACGGCACTGAAGCTTTCTTT
once	-	TRBV5-6	TRBJ1-1	CASSLYGDTEAEAFF	TGTGCCAGCAGCTTGTACGGGGATACGGAGGCTGAAGCTTTCTTT
-	-	TRBV6-5	TRBJ1-1	CASSYSITGYTEAFF	TGTGCCAGCAGTTACTCCATCACAGGGTACACTGAAGCTTTCTTT
-	TRBD2	TRBV7-9	TRBJ2-1	CASSWGRGPNEQFF	TGTGCCAGCAGCTGGGGGAGGGGCCCCAATGAGCAGTTCTTC
-	TRBD2	TRBV9	TRBJ2-1	CASSVARTSEHNEQFF	TGTGCCAGCAGCGTAGCTAGGACTAGCGAACACAATGAGCAGTTCTTC
-	-	TRBV6-6	TRBJ2-7	CASSYSGRGDAYEQYF	TGTGCCAGCAGTTACTCGGGGAGGGGGGACGCCTACGAGCAGTACTTC
once	TRBD1	TRBV2	TRBJ2-5	CASIWDRPQGQETQYF	TGTGCCAGCATATGGGACAGGCCACAGGGCCAAGAGACCCAGTACTTC
-	-	TRBV5-1	TRBJ2-5	CASSSGPQETQYF	TGCGCCAGCAGTTCGGGTCCTCAAGAGACCCAGTACTTC
once	TRBD2	TRBV7-2	TRBJ2-3	CASSLWWYEVAGNTDTQYF	TGTGCCAGCAGCCTCTGGTGGTACGAGGTAGCGGGAAATACAGATACGCAGTATTTT
-	-	TRBV2	TRBJ2-7	CASNGAFTSGDYEQYF	TGTGCCAGCAACGGGGCTTTCACGTCGGGAGACTACGAGCAGTACTTC
-	TRBD1	TRBV2	TRBJ2-1	CASSSEGGALANEQFF	TGTGCCAGCAGCTCGGAAGGGGGCGCACTGGCCAATGAGCAGTTCTTC
-	-	TRBV7-2	TRBJ1-4	CASSLWEGPANEKLFF	TGTGCCAGCAGCCTGTGGGAGGGTCCCGCTAATGAAAAACTGTTTTTT
-	TRBD2	TRBV10-3	TRBJ2-3	CAISDPRSGSGASTDTQYF	TGTGCCATCAGTGACCCCCGATCCGGGAGCGGGGCTAGCACAGATACGCAGTATTTT
-	TRBD1	TRBV6-6	TRBJ1-3	CASSPLRGQGVYTIYF	TGTGCCAGCAGTCCTCTTAGGGGACAGGGGGTCTACACCATATATTTT
-	TRBD2	TRBV4-1	TRBJ2-6	CASSPPGASGRDPGGANVLTF	TGCGCCAGCAGCCCCCCGGGGGCTAGCGGGAGGGACCCTGGGGGGGCCAACGTCCTGACTTTC
-	-	TRBV7-9	TRBJ2-2	CASRPTENTGELFF	TGTGCCAGCAGGCCTACAGAGAACACCGGGGAGCTGTTTTTT
-	-	TRBV5-1	TRBJ2-5	CASSLLGQDQETQYF	TGCGCCAGCAGCTTGTTAGGACAAGACCAAGAGACCCAGTACTTC
-	TRBD1	TRBV27	TRBJ1-1	CASRDRALEAFF	TGTGCCAGCCGGGACAGAGCCCTTGAAGCTTTCTTT
-	-	TRBV28	TRBJ2-3	CASNLPRDTQYF	TGTGCCAGCAATTTGCCGAGAGATACGCAGTATTTT
-	TRBD2	TRBV5-1	TRBJ2-1	CASSFAGGYNEQFF	TGCGCCAGCAGCTTTGCGGGAGGCTACAATGAGCAGTTCTTC
-	TRBD1	TRBV2	TRBJ2-5	CASRGRDSGRTQYF	TGTGCCAGCAGAGGAAGGGACAGTGGACGGACCCAGTACTTC
-	TRBD1	TRBV6-4	TRBJ2-1	CASSEDRFGNEQFF	TGTGCCAGCAGTGAGGACAGGTTCGGCAATGAGCAGTTCTTC